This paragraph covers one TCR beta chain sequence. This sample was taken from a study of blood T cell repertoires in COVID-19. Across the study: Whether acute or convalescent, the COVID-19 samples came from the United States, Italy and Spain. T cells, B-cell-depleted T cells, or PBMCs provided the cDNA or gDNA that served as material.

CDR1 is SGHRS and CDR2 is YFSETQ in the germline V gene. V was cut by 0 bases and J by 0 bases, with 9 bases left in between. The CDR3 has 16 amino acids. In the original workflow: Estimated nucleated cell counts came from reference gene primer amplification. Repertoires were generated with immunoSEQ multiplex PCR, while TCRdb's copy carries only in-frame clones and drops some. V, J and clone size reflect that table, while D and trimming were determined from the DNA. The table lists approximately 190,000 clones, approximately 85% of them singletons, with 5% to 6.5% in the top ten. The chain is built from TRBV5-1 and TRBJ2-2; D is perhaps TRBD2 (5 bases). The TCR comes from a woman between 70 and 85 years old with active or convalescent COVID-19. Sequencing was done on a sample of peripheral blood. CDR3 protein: CASSLGLPTNTGELFF. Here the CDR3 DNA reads TGCGCCAGCAGCTTGGGACTACCTACGAACACCGGGGAGCTGTTTTTT.